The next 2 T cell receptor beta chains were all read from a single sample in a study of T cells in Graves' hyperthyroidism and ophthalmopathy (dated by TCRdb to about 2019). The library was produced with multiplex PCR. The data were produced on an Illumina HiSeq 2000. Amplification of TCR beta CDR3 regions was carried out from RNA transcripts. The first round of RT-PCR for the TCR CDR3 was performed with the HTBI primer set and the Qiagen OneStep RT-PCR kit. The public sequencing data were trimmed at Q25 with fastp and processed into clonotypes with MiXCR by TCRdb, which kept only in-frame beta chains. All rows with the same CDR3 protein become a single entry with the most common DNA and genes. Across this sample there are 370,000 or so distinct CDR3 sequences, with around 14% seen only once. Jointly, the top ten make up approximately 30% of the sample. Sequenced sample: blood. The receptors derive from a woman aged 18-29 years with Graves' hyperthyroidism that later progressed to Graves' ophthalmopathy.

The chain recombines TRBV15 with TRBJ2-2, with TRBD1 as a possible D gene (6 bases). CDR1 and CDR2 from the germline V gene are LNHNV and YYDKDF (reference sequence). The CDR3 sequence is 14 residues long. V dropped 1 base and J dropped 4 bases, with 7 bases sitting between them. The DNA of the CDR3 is TGTGCCACCAGCAGAGTAGGGGGCACCGGGGAGCTGTTTTTT. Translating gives CATSRVGGTGELFF. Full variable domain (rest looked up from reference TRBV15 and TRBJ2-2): DAMVIQNPRYQVTQFGKPVTLSCSQTLNHNVMYWYQQKSSQAPKLLFHYYDKDFNNEADTPDNFQSRRPNTSFCFLDIRSPGLGDTAMYLCATSRVGGTGELFFGEGSRLTVL.

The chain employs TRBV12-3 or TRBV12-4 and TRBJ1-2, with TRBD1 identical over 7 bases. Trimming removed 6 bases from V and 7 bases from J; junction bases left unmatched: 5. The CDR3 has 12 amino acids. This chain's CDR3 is CASRKTGFGYTF. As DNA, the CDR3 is TGTGCCAGCAGAAAGACAGGGTTTGGCTACACCTTC.